The 23 T cell receptor beta chains below were found in one sample sequenced in a study of preoperative IRX-2 immunotherapy in early breast cancer. The protocol was immunoSEQ multiplex PCR, while the TCRdb copy is restricted to in-frame clones and leaves out a portion. The repertoire holds about 13,000 clones, more than 75% seen once, with roughly 28% in the top ten. Treatment described: preoperative locoregional IRX-2 cytokine immunotherapy. The sample was gathered from a patient treated with IRX-2 immunotherapy. All receptors come from a human donor with breast cancer.

The chain links TRBV19 to TRBJ1-2, with 7 bases that match TRBD1. CDR1 is LNHDA, CDR2 SQIVND, per germline (reference sequence). The CDR3 is 17 residues long. Germline trimming cut 3 bases from V and 5 bases from J; bases unmatched to any gene: 15. CDR3 nucleotides: TGTGCCAGTAGTATCGCCGCCGACAGGGTGGTAACTTATGGCTACACCTTC. Its protein is CASSIAADRVVTYGYTF.

The genes are TRBV5-1 and TRBJ2-5, with D tentatively TRBD2 (6 bases). The germline V gene has CDR1 SGHRS and CDR2 YFSETQ. Trimming took off 0 bases at V and 5 bases at J, with 11 bases between the two ends. This CDR3 comprises 14 residues. Written as DNA, the CDR3 is TGCGCCAGCAGCTTGGCGGGGGTTCGGGAGACCCAGTACTTC. Residues: CASSLAGVRETQYF.

The genes are TRBV20-1 and TRBJ2-1; TRBD1 aligns across 8 bases. The CDR3 length is 11 residues. V lost 8 bases, J lost 3 bases, and 0 bases stayed unmatched. Germline-derived CDR1 and CDR2 are DFQATT and SNEGSKA (reference sequence). The CDR3: CSTGGYNEQFF. For the CDR3, the DNA is TGCAGTACAGGGGGCTACAATGAGCAGTTCTTC.

V gene TRBV7-8 combines with J gene TRBJ1-5; no clear D gene. With 1 base removed from V and 0 bases from J, the gap between germline ends came to 10 bases. Germline-derived CDR1 and CDR2 are SGHVS and FQNEAQ. The CDR3 totals 16 residues. CDR3 DNA: TGTGCCAGCAGCTTAGACCAGGTTTATAGCAATCAGCCCCAGCATTTT. Translating it yields CASSLDQVYSNQPQHF.

The chain has TRBV2 and TRBJ1-2; 7 nucleotides line up with TRBD1. The CDR3 totals 10 residues. The germline V gene has CDR1 SNHLY and CDR2 FYNNEI. V shed 8 bases, J shed 6 bases, and the junction held 0 bases outside the gene matches. CDR3 region: CASGQDGYTF. CDR3 in DNA: TGTGCCAGCGGACAGGATGGCTACACCTTC.

Concerning this clone itself: An end of the junction does not agree with germline; a read error may underlie this. V gene TRBV4-1 combines with J gene TRBJ1-1, with 8 bases that match TRBD1. The CDR3 consists of 14 residues. The germline V gene encodes CDR1 MGHRA and CDR2 YSYEKL. The DNA of the CDR3 is TGCGCCAGCAGTCAAGGGGGACAGGTTCCTGAAGCTTTCTTT. Protein sequence: CASSQGGQVPEAFF.

The CDR3, as DNA: TGTGCCAGTAGCAGTGGGGGAACACCGACTAACTATGGCTACACCTTC. This gives the protein CASSSGGTPTNYGYTF. This chain joins TRBV19 and TRBJ1-2; possibly TRBD1 for D (5 bases). CDR1 is LNHDA and CDR2 is SQIVND in the germline V gene (reference sequence). V was pared by 6 bases and J by 0 bases, with 17 bases between. This CDR3 region has 16 residues.

V and J are TRBV6-5 and TRBJ1-4; tentative D call: TRBD1 (6 bases). The V end lost 2 bases, the J end lost 7 bases, and 11 bases lay between the germline ends. CDR3 length: 14 residues. From germline, CDR1 is MNHEY and CDR2 SVGAGI. CDR3 amino acids: CASSYDSRGEKLFF. The DNA for the CDR3 is TGTGCCAGCAGTTACGACTCCAGGGGTGAAAAACTGTTTTTT.

The chain is built from TRBV6-5 and TRBJ1-2, with D unclear. The germline CDR1 and CDR2 sequences are MNHEY and SVGAGI. The CDR3 covers 13 residues. Trimming took off 0 bases at V and 4 bases at J, with 6 bases between the two ends. The CDR3 is CASSYSSSYGYTF. The DNA for the CDR3 is TGTGCCAGCAGTTACTCGAGCAGCTATGGCTACACCTTC.

The V gene is TRBV19, the J gene TRBJ2-2, with D possibly TRBD1 on 6 matching bases. The CDR3 totals 14 residues. The germline V gene has CDR1 LNHDA and CDR2 SQIVND (reference sequence). V was trimmed by 4 bases and J by 6 bases, leaving 12 bases between them. CDR3 sequence reads: CASSTSYRAGELFF. The CDR3 coding sequence is TGTGCCAGTAGTACTTCATACAGGGCCGGGGAGCTGTTTTTT.

This chain connects TRBV7-8 to TRBJ1-4, with a possible D match to TRBD1 (5 bases). Germline V gene data show CDR1 as SGHVS and CDR2 as FQNEAQ. The germline V and J ends were trimmed by 7 bases and 8 bases, with 11 bases remaining between them. This CDR3 region has 12 residues. CDR3 coding DNA: TGTGCCAGCATGGAGGGGCGCGAAAAACTGTTTTTT. Translated: CASMEGREKLFF. Drawing the rest from reference TRBV7-8 and TRBJ1-4, the complete variable domain is GAGVSQSPRYKVAKRGQDVALRCDPISGHVSLFWYQQALGQGPEFLTYFQNEAQLDKSGLPSDRFFAERPEGSVSTLKIQRTQQEDSAVYLCASMEGREKLFFGSGTQLSVL.

The chain is built from TRBV15 and TRBJ1-5; 7 positions agree with TRBD1. V lost 6 bases, J lost 4 bases, and 12 bases stayed unmatched. Per the germline V gene, CDR1 is LNHNV and CDR2 is YYDKDF (reference sequence). The CDR3 contains 16 residues. DNA for the CDR3: TGTGCCACCAGGAGGGATTTGGCAGGGGGTAATCAGCCCCAGCATTTT. Encoded protein: CATRRDLAGGNQPQHF.

The gene calls are TRBV5-1 and TRBJ1-2, with 9 bases aligning to TRBD1. The CDR3 consists of 13 residues. Germline V gives CDR1 SGHRS, CDR2 YFSETQ. Unmatched junction bases numbered 5, after V lost 7 bases and J lost 4 bases. CDR3 loop: CASSGTGPYGYTF. The CDR3 bases are TGCGCCAGCTCTGGGACAGGGCCCTATGGCTACACCTTC.

This chain uses TRBV14 with TRBJ2-7; D possibly matches TRBD1 or TRBD2 (6 bases each). V was clipped by 2 bases and J by 3 bases, with 14 bases between them. This CDR3 has 15 amino acids. From germline, CDR1 is SGHDN and CDR2 FVKESK. This CDR3 is CASSQSPGAYYEQYF. CDR3 DNA sequence: TGTGCCAGCAGCCAATCCCCGGGGGCTTACTACGAGCAGTACTTC.

In its sample, this clone was seen once. The chain has TRBV28 and TRBJ2-1, with 9 nucleotides matching TRBD2. V was pared by 0 bases and J by 9 bases, with 6 bases of the junction left unmatched. The CDR3 runs to 15 residues. Germline values: CDR1 MDHEN, CDR2 SYDVKM. CDR3 sequence reads: CASSLWAGGDPEQFF. Here the CDR3 DNA reads TGTGCCAGCAGTTTATGGGCGGGGGGGGACCCTGAGCAGTTCTTC.

The genes are TRBV11-2 and TRBJ2-5; D not certain. The V end was cut by 6 bases, the J end by 4 bases, with 15 bases between. This CDR3 comprises 14 residues. The germline CDR1 and CDR2 sequences are SGHAT and FQNNGV. The CDR3 is CASSPGAHVETQYF. In DNA, the CDR3 is TGTGCCAGCAGTCCTGGCGCCCACGTAGAGACCCAGTACTTC. Based on the CDR3 plus reference TRBV11-2 and TRBJ2-5, the full variable domain is EAGVAQSPRYKIIEKRQSVAFWCNPISGHATLYWYQQILGQGPKLLIQFQNNGVVDDSQLPKDRFSAERLKGVDSTLKIQPAKLEDSAVYLCASSPGAHVETQYFGPGTRLLVL.

The chain employs TRBV11-2 and TRBJ2-1, with 14 positions matching TRBD2. V lost 5 bases, J lost 2 bases, and 8 bases stayed unmatched. The germline gives CDR1 SGHAT, CDR2 FQNNGV. The CDR3 length is 18 residues. Here the CDR3 reads CASSPGTSGGYTYNEQFF. Written as DNA, the CDR3 is TGTGCCAGCAGCCCTGGGACTAGCGGGGGATATACCTACAATGAGCAGTTCTTC.

V usage is TRBV7-9 and J usage is TRBJ1-4; tentatively, D is TRBD1 (6 bases). Per the germline V gene, CDR1 is SEHNR and CDR2 is FQNEAQ (reference sequence). The CDR3 runs to 13 residues. V lost 5 bases and J 7 bases, leaving 11 bases between the germline ends. CDR3 residues: CASSPRDTEKLFF. CDR3 coding DNA: TGTGCCAGCAGCCCCAGGGACACTGAAAAACTGTTTTTT.

This chain uses TRBV5-1 with TRBJ2-5, with D possibly matching TRBD1 (6 bases). CDR3 size: 14 residues. Germline V gene data show CDR1 as SGHRS and CDR2 as YFSETQ. Trimming removed 2 bases from V and 5 bases from J, with 13 bases in between. The CDR3: CASSFGTSRETQYF. The CDR3 coding sequence is TGCGCCAGCAGCTTTGGGACATCAAGGGAGACCCAGTACTTC.

J is TRBJ1-3 and V is TRBV5-1; 7 bases align to TRBD1. The V gene end was trimmed by 4 bases and the J gene end by 4 bases; junction bases not matched to a gene: 5. The CDR3 is 14 residues long. Germline V gene lookup returns CDR1 SGHRS and CDR2 YFSETQ. CDR3 sequence (DNA): TGCGCCAGCAGCGCGGGACAGTCCGGAAACACCATATATTTT. Amino acid sequence: CASSAGQSGNTIYF.

This clone was detected once. This chain links TRBV14 with TRBJ2-7; D is perhaps TRBD2 (6 bases). V lost 1 base, J lost 10 bases, and 14 bases lay in between. This CDR3 comprises 13 residues. CDR1 is SGHDN and CDR2 is FVKESK in the germline V gene. For the CDR3, the DNA is TGTGCCAGCAGCCAAGTGGGACTCCAAGCCCAGTACTTC. Residues: CASSQVGLQAQYF.

The chain joins TRBV5-4 to TRBJ1-1, with D tentatively TRBD1 (5 bases). V dropped 4 bases and J dropped 0 bases, with 7 bases sitting between them. The CDR3 covers 13 residues. Germline loops: CDR1 SGHNT, CDR2 YYREEE (reference sequence). The chain's CDR3 is CASSQTVNTEAFF. In DNA form, the CDR3 reads TGTGCCAGCAGCCAGACAGTGAACACTGAAGCTTTCTTT. Complete variable domain (other parts from reference TRBV5-4 and TRBJ1-1): ETGVTQSPTHLIKTRGQQVTLRCSSQSGHNTVSWYQQALGQGPQFIFQYYREEENGRGNFPPRFSGLQFPNYSSELNVNALELDDSALYLCASSQTVNTEAFFGQGTRLTVV.

This chain joins TRBV5-1 and TRBJ1-4; D unclear. The germline CDR1 and CDR2 sequences are SGHRS and YFSETQ. The V end lost 5 bases, the J end lost 5 bases, and 16 bases lay between the germline ends. This CDR3 spans 15 amino acids. The CDR3 DNA reads as TGCGCCAGCAGACTTACCGGGTTTTTAAATGAAAAACTGTTTTTT. This codes for CASRLTGFLNEKLFF. Full variable domain (missing parts from reference TRBV5-1 and TRBJ1-4): KAGVTQTPRYLIKTRGQQVTLSCSPISGHRSVSWYQQTPGQGLQFLFEYFSETQRNKGNFPGRFSGRQFSNSRSEMNVSTLELGDSALYLCASRLTGFLNEKLFFGSGTQLSVL.